This TCR beta chain originates from a study of OX40 agonist ivuxolimab in advanced cancers. V lost 2 bases to trimming and J lost 7 bases; unmatched junction nucleotides: 8. The CDR3 contains 15 residues. Germline lookup yields CDR1 SGHDT and CDR2 YYEEEE. Clones were read by immunoSEQ multiplex PCR, and TCRdb kept only the in-frame ones, dropping some. In the table there are around 70,000 clones, about 93% of which are singletons. The sequence came from an adult with an advanced solid tumor such as melanoma, head and neck, liver or kidney cancer. The gene calls are TRBV5-6 and TRBJ2-7; 11 bases agree with TRBD2. Specimen: CD4+ or CD8+ T cells sorted from blood, collected in a trial of the OX40 agonist ivuxolimab. The CDR3: CASSFLSSGREEQYF. The CDR3 bases are TGTGCCAGCAGCTTCCTTAGTAGCGGGAGGGAAGAGCAGTACTTC.